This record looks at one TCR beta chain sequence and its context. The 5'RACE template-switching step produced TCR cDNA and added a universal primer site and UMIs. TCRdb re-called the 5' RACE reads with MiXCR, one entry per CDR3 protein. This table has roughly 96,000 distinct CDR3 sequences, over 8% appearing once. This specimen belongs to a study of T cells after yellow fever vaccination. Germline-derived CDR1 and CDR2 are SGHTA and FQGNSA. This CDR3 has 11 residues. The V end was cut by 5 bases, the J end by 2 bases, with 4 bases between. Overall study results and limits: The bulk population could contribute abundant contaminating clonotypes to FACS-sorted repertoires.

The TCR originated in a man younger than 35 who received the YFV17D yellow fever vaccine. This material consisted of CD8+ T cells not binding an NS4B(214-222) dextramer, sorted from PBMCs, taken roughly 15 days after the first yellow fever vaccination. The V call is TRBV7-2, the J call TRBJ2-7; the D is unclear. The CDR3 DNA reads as TGTGCCAGCAGCACTGCCTACGAGCAGTACTTC. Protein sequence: CASSTAYEQYF.